This T cell receptor beta chain came from a study of T cell responses to AZD1222 COVID-19 vaccine. The overall study: Second doses that came at about 4 or about 12 weeks were put together.

The V gene's germline CDR1 is MNHEY and CDR2 SVGAGI. The CDR3 loop spans 14 amino acids. Trimming took 5 bases from V and 6 from J, leaving 17 bases between them. Broader study findings: Recipients of AZD1222 seropositive at baseline numbered only 6 or 7.

The table lists this clone with a count of one. Its antigen is undetermined. Data came from immunoSEQ multiplex PCR; TCRdb stores just in-frame clones and leaves some out. The sample carries around 52,000 clones, 70% to 90% recorded once. This sample comprised peripheral blood, obtained on day 0 of AZD1222 vaccination. The sequence was collected from an adult in good health. J is TRBJ2-7 and V is TRBV6-5; tentative D call: TRBD2 (6 bases). The CDR3 reads CASSPNLDYGEQYF. CDR3 nucleotide sequence: TGTGCCAGCAGTCCCAATCTGGACTATGGCGAGCAGTACTTC.